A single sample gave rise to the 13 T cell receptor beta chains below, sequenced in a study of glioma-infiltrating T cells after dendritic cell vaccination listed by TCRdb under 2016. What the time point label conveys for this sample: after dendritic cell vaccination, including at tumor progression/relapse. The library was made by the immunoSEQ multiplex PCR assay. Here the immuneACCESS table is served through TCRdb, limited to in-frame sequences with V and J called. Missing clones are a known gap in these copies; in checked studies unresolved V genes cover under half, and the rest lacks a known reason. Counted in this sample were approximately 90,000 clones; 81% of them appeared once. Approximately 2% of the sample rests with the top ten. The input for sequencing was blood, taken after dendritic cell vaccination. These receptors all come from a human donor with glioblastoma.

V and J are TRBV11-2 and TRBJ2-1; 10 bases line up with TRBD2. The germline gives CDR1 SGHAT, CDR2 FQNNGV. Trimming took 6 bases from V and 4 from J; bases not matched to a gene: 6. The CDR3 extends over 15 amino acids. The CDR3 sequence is CASRPTSGVYNEQFF. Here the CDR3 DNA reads TGTGCCAGCAGGCCAACTAGCGGGGTATACAATGAGCAGTTCTTC.

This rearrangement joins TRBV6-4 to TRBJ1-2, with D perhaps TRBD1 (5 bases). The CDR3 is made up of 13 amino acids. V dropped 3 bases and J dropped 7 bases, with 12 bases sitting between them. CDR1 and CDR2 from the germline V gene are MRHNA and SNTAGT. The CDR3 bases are TGTGCCAGCAGTGAAGGGGAGGGAGGTGGCTACACCTTC. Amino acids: CASSEGEGGGYTF.

The CDR3 DNA is TGTGCCAGCTCACCGGACAGGGAAGCTTTCTTT. This gives the protein CASSPDREAFF. The J gene is TRBJ1-1, the V gene TRBV18; 7 nucleotides line up with TRBD1. CDR1 is KGHSH and CDR2 is LQKENI in the germline V gene. This CDR3 comprises 11 residues. The ends lost 3 bases at V and 8 bases at J; junction bases unmatched: 0.

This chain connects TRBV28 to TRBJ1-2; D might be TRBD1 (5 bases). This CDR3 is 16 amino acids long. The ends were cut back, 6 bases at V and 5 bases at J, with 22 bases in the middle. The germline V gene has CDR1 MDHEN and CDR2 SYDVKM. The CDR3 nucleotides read TGTGCCAGCAGCAGCGGCGGGACGGCCGTAGGATATGGCTACACCTTC. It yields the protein CASSSGGTAVGYGYTF.

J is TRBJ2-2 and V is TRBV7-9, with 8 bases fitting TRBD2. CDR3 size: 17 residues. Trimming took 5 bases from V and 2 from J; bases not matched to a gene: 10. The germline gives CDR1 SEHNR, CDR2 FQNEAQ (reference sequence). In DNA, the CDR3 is TGTGCCAGCAGCCCCCGCCGACTAGCGAGAAACACCGGGGAGCTGTTTTTT. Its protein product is CASSPRRLARNTGELFF.

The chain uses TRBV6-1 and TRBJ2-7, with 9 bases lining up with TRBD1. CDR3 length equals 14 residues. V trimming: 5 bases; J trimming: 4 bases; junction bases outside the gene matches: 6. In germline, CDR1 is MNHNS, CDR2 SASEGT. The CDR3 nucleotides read TGTGCCAGCAGTAGGGACAGGGATGGGTACGAGCAGTACGTC. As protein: CASSRDRDGYEQYV.

The CDR3 loop is CASSPGTRGVEQFF. The DNA of the CDR3 is TGTGCCAGCAGCCCAGGGACTAGGGGAGTTGAGCAGTTCTTC. J is TRBJ2-1 and V is TRBV5-6; 8 nucleotides align to TRBD2. With 4 bases clipped from V and 9 bases from J, the junction kept 9 bases outside the gene matches. The CDR3 loop spans 14 amino acids. The V gene's germline CDR1 is SGHDT and CDR2 YYEEEE. Together with reference TRBV5-6 and TRBJ2-1, the CDR3 gives the full variable domain: DAGVTQSPTHLIKTRGQQVTLRCSPKSGHDTVSWYQQALGQGPQFIFQYYEEEERQRGNFPDRFSGHQFPNYSSELNVNALLLGDSALYLCASSPGTRGVEQFFGPGTRLTVL.

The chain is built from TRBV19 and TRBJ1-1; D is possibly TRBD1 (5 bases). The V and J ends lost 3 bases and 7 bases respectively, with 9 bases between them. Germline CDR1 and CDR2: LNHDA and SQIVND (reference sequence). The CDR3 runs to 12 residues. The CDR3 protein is CASSMRQSEAFF. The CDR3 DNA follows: TGTGCCAGTAGTATGAGACAGAGTGAAGCTTTCTTT.

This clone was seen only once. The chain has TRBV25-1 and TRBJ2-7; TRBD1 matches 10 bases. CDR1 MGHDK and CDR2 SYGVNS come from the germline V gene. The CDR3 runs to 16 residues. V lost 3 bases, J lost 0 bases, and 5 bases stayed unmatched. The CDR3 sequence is CASSDAGTGDSYEQYF. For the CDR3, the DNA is TGTGCCAGCAGTGACGCAGGGACAGGGGACTCCTACGAGCAGTACTTC.

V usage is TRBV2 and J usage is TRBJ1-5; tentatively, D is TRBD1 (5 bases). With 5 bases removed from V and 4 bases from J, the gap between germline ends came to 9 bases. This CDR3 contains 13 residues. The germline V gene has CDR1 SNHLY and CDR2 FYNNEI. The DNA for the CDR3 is TGTGCCAGCAGTCTTAGACAGAATCAGCCCCAGCATTTT. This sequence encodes CASSLRQNQPQHF.

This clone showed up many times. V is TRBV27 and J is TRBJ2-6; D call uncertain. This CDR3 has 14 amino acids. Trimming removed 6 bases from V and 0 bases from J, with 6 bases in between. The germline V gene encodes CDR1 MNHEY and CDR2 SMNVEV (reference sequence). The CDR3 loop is CASSISSGANVLTF. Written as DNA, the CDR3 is TGTGCCAGCAGCATTAGCTCTGGGGCCAACGTCCTGACTTTC.

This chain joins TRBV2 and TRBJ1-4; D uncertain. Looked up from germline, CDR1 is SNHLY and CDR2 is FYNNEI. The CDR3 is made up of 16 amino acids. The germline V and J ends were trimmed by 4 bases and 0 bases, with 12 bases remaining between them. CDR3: CASSVRHLATNEKLFF. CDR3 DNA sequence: TGTGCCAGCAGTGTGCGGCACCTGGCAACTAATGAAAAACTGTTTTTT.

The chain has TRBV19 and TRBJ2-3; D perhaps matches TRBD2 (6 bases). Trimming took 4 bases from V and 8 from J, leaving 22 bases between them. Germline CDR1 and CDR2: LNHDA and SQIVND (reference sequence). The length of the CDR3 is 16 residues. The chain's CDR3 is CASSTSGTPASGTQYF. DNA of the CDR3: TGTGCCAGTAGTACATCCGGGACTCCTGCGTCAGGTACGCAGTATTTT. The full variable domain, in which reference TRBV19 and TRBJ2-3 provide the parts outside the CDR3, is DGGITQSPKYLFRKEGQNVTLSCEQNLNHDAMYWYRQDPGQGLRLIYYSQIVNDFQKGDIAEGYSVSREKKESFPLTVTSAQKNPTAFYLCASSTSGTPASGTQYFGPGTRLTVL.